This TCR beta chain comes out of a study of TIL therapy for anti-PD-1-resistant metastatic lung cancer. Study overall: Median tumor PD-L1 proportion score was 5.5% to 6.5%. By whole-exome sequencing, median non-synonymous tumor mutation burden was roughly 1.4 mutations per megabase.

Study-level findings and limits: The cohort had more treatment-naive, never-smoker and oncogene-addicted patients than typical.

Germline CDR1 and CDR2: MNHEY and SMNVEV (reference sequence). V trimming: 4 bases; J trimming: 6 bases; junction bases outside the gene matches: 8. The CDR3 is 15 residues long. A word on this clone: The antigen is not known.

Noted time point: pre-treatment sample, taken before nivolumab and TIL therapy. Sequencing used immunoSEQ v3. Survey-level samples got approximately 2.1 million read pairs; deep-level samples got about 4.5-6.5 million. The assay was immunoSEQ multiplex PCR, and TCRdb's table has in-frame clones only and misses some. The data contain tens of thousands of clones, 70% to 80% of them singletons. The V call is TRBV27, the J call TRBJ1-1, with 10 bases that match TRBD1. The TCR was taken from a woman aged 30 to 85 with non-small cell lung cancer. Specimen: blood, collected at baseline. CDR3 sequence: CASSYQTGGAAEAFF. The CDR3 DNA sequence: TGTGCCAGCAGTTACCAGACAGGGGGCGCGGCTGAAGCTTTCTTT.